The rows below give T cell receptor beta chains drawn from one sample of a study of shared clonotypes between healthy human individuals. Profiling relied on immunoSEQ multiplex PCR, and the TCRdb table lists in-frame clones only, not all of them. The sample consists of 600,000 to 800,000 clones, approximately 77% of them appearing once. The sample comprised memory CD4+ T cells sorted from blood. The receptor set was obtained from a woman in her thirties in good health. CDR3s leave out the opening cysteine and the closing phenylalanine or tryptophan. Size is stated for part of the rows, as once, few or many counts, or as a class when the clone is expanded.

cdr3_aa	clone_size	cdr3_length	v_call	j_call
ASTGRGRKQPQH	.	12	TRBV10-1	TRBJ1-5
SAHAPPRDSDGYT	.	13	TRBV29-1	TRBJ1-2
ASSLVPGVREKLF	.	13	TRBV7-8	TRBJ1-4
TSSLTSTSFEQY	.	12	TRBV5-1	TRBJ2-7
ASSARNREDYGYT	.	13	TRBV21-1	TRBJ1-2
ASSLNIGPGFEQY	once	13	TRBV5-1	TRBJ2-7
ASSIGQGASGANVLT	few	15	TRBV19	TRBJ2-6
ASSVNRGTGELF	.	12	TRBV6-1	TRBJ2-2
ASSDGGYGYT	.	10	TRBV10-2	TRBJ1-2
ASSQDEGNQPQH	many	12	TRBV4-1	TRBJ1-5
ASSVAAQETQY	.	11	TRBV2	TRBJ2-5
ASSIDLVDTDTQY	once	13	TRBV19	TRBJ2-3
ASSQGQPQH	once	9	TRBV19	TRBJ1-5
ASSWGDEKLF	.	10	TRBV7-9	TRBJ1-4
ASSSLAGGSYEQY	.	13	TRBV19	TRBJ2-7
ASRDGQDNSGANVLT	.	15	TRBV28	TRBJ2-6
ASSFGDRVKRVYEQY	.	15	TRBV28	TRBJ2-7
ASSSWTGGDEQF	.	12	TRBV19	TRBJ2-1
ASSSGENTEAF	.	11	TRBV11-3	TRBJ1-1
ASSRGQGEGETQY	.	13	TRBV19	TRBJ2-5
ASSRPGDSFLNTEAF	.	15	TRBV18	TRBJ1-1
ASNDRFYGYT	few	10	TRBV6-1	TRBJ1-2
ASSLNGRAADTQY	.	13	TRBV7-3	TRBJ2-3
ASSYSAGGFVTEAF	.	14	TRBV6-6	TRBJ1-1
ASSYDRASGELF	.	12	TRBV7-7	TRBJ2-2
ASSWSRTGELF	.	11	TRBV5-1	TRBJ2-2
ASSEGGSGTDTQY	.	13	TRBV10-1	TRBJ2-3
ASHATTSGSGETQY	once	14	TRBV5-1	TRBJ2-5
ASSRNLVSTGELF	few	13	TRBV28	TRBJ2-2
ASSVKGGETQY	.	11	TRBV5-6	TRBJ2-5
ASSKRRGLAGEGYEQY	.	16	TRBV7-9	TRBJ2-7
ASRDRGYSEAF	.	11	TRBV2	TRBJ1-1
ATSREPGASGRADTQY	.	16	TRBV15	TRBJ2-3
ASSLGSVGGELF	once	12	TRBV5-1	TRBJ2-2
AIRGTSEETQY	.	11	TRBV10-3	TRBJ2-5
ASSDPGENLNQPQH	.	14	TRBV6-4	TRBJ1-5
ASSLRGGAGELF	.	12	TRBV5-1	TRBJ2-2
ASRRDRDGTGELF	.	13	TRBV6-5	TRBJ2-2
ASKPIGQLYFYEQY	.	14	TRBV28	TRBJ2-7
ASSFLQSKETQY	.	12	TRBV27	TRBJ2-5
ASSRQTQLVDHEQF	.	14	TRBV11-2	TRBJ2-1
ASSLEPMNTEAF	.	12	TRBV5-1	TRBJ1-1
ASSMRAYSNQPQH	.	13	TRBV19	TRBJ1-5
ASSQAPSDTQY	.	11	TRBV4-2	TRBJ2-3
ASSYRGTNTEAF	.	12	TRBV27	TRBJ1-1
ASRRQGVFGYT	.	11	TRBV27	TRBJ1-2
ASSPLAGGPDEQF	few	13	TRBV4-2	TRBJ2-1
ASSLEPLSAEY	few	11	TRBV11-2	TRBJ2-7
ASSRRSGADSTDTQY	.	15	TRBV5-1	TRBJ2-3
ASSASSYEQY	.	10	TRBV10-1	TRBJ2-7
ASSFLHQPQH	many	10	TRBV5-6	TRBJ1-5
ASSEIAGGPYEQY	once	13	TRBV6-1	TRBJ2-7
ASRSGQPGANYGYT	.	14	TRBV28	TRBJ1-2
ASSAGTHYGYT	few	11	TRBV9	TRBJ1-2
ASRPSTGADTEAF	.	13	TRBV28	TRBJ1-1
ATSGTGYGLTEAF	.	13	TRBV15	TRBJ1-1